The subject of this entry is one TCR beta chain. Per the authors' pipeline: Reference gene primers were amplified, and this amplification served to estimate nucleated cell counts. The assay was immunoSEQ multiplex PCR, and TCRdb's table has in-frame clones only and misses some. The DNA was the basis for D and trimming; V, J and clone size are from that table. In the table there are about 480,000 clones, around 89% of which are singletons. The data are from a study of blood T cell repertoires in COVID-19. Study details: From the United States, Italy and Spain came samples of acute and convalescent COVID-19. Sample material is recorded as cDNA or gDNA derived from T cells, B-cell-depleted T cells, or PBMCs.

V was pared by 5 bases and J by 5 bases, with 8 bases of the junction left unmatched. This CDR3 has 15 amino acids. Germline-derived CDR1 and CDR2 are MNHEY and SVGAGI. The receptor's source is a woman under 40 with acute or convalescent COVID-19. Source material: peripheral blood. This rearrangement joins TRBV6-5 to TRBJ2-7, with 11 bases identical to TRBD2. Written as DNA, the CDR3 is TGTGCCAGCAGTCCCCGACTTAGCGGGGGGGACGAGCAGTACTTC. As protein: CASSPRLSGGDEQYF.